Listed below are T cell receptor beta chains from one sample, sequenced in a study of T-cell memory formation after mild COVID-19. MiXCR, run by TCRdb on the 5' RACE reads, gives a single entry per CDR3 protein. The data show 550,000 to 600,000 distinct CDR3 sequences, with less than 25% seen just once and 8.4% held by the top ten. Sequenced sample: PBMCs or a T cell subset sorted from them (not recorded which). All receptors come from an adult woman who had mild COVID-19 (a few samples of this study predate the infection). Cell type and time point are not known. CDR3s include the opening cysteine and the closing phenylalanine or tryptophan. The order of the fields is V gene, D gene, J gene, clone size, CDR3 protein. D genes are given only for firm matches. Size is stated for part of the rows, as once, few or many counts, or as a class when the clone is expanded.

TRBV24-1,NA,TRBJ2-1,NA,CATSDFGQGYEQFF
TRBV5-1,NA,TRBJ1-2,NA,CASSVEGSDYGYTF
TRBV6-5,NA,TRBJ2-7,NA,CASSYSWGSYEQYF
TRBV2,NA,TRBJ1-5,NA,CASSEYTGWNQPQHF
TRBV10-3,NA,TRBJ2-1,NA,CAISEWDPTSEQFF
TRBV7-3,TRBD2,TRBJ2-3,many,CASSLMASGGASTDTQYF
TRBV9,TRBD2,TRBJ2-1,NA,CASSVGSGSWYEQFF
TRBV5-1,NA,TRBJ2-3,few,CASSLAEEWGPLSTDTQYF
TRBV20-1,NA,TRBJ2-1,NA,CSARRSWYSNEQFF
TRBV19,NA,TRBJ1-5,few,CASTYSSNSNQPQHF
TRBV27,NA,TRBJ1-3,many,CASSFTGTGNTIYF
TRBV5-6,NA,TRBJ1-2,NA,CASSPPGEGYTF
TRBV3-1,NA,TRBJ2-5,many,CASSRVQETQYF
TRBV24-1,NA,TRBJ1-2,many,CATSEGHGSYGYTF
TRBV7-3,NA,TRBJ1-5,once,CASSPVQGQPQHF
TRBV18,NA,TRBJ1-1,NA,CASSPRETIEAFF
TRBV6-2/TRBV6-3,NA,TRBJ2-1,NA,CASSYDTPTLEQFF
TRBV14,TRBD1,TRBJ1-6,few,CASSRPPGTAGWNSPLHF
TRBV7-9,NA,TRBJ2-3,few,CASSLVDGYTDTQYF
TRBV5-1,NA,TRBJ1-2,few,CASSLRTVDYGYTF
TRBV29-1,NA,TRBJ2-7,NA,CSVRPPGDEQYF
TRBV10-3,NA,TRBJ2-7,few,CAISEPSGVKSYEQYF
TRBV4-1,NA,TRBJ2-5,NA,CASSQVRVQETQYF
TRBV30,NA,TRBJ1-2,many,CAWTSRVRYGYTF
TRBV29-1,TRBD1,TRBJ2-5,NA,CSVKRGQGFQETQYF
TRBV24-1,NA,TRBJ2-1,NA,CATSDLRYEQFF
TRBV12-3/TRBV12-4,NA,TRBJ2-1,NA,CASSFPGSEQFF
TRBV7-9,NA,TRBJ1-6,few,CASSPTVSPLHF
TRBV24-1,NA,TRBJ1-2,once,CATSDPNGSPGDGYTF
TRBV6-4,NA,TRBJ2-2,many,CASSDRDTGELFF
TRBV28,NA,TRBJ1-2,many,CASRSYSTNYGYTF
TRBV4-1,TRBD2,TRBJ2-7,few,CASSRTSDDYEQYF
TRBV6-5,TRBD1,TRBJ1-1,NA,CASRHRGQGTEAFF
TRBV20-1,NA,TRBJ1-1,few,CSAETMNTEAFF
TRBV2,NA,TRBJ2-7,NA,CASKASYEQYF
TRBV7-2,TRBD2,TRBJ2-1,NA,CASSFVGLAGGGNEQFF
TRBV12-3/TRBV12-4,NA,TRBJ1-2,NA,CASSFRGPYGYTF
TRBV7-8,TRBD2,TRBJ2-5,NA,CASSPTRGREGTQYF
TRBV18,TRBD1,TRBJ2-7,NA,CASSPQDRGYEQYF
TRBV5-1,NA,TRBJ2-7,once,CASSLVHNFYEQYF
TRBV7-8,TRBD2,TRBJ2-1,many,CASGGPGLAGATSYNEQFF
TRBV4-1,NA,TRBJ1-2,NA,CASSTREENYGYTF
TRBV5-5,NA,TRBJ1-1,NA,CASSLGLLMNTEAFF
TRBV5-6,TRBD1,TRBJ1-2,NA,CASSPGQGPNYGYTF
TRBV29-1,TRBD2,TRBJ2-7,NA,CSVASGLSTYEQYF
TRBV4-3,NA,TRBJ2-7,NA,CASSQEDSFAYEQYF
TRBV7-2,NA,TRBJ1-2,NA,CASSRRGTGRWAFNYGYTF